The subject of this entry is one T cell receptor (beta chain). This sample is drawn from a study of control samples from healthy donors and cancer patients. The CDR3 covers 15 residues. Germline assignment: CDR1 SNHLY and CDR2 FYNNEI. J lost 3 bases, V lost 5 bases, and 9 bases had no gene match. TCRdb's copy holds only in-frame clones and misses some; the assay was immunoSEQ multiplex PCR. The sample shows approximately 63,000 clones, 75% to 85% of them seen only once. The sequence was collected from a middle-aged man in good health. The chain recombines TRBV2 with TRBJ2-5; TRBD1 matches at 7 bases. Sequenced input: blood. CDR3 protein: CASSQQGPSEETQYF. The CDR3 DNA follows: TGTGCCAGCAGTCAACAGGGGCCGTCCGAAGAGACCCAGTACTTC.